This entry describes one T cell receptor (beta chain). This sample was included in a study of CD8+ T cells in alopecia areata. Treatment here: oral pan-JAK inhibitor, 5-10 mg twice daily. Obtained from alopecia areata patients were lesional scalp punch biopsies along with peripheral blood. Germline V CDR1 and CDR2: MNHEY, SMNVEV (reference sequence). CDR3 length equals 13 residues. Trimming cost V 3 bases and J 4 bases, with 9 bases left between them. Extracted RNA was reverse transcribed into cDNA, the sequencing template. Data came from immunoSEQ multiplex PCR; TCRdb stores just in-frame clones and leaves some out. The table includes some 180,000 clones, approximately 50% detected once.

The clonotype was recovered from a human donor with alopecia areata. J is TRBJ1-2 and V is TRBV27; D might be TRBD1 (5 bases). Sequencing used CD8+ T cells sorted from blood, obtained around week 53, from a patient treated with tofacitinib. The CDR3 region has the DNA TGTGCCAGCAGTTTTGGGGGAACCTATGGCTACACCTTC. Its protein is CASSFGGTYGYTF.